What follows describes a single T cell receptor (beta chain). The germline CDR1 and CDR2 sequences are LGHNA and YSLEER. V was pared by 1 base and J by 7 bases, with 7 bases of the junction left unmatched. The CDR3 loop spans 15 amino acids. The sample belongs to a study of blood T cell repertoires in COVID-19. Overall study context: Material from acute and convalescent COVID-19 was sourced from the United States, Italy and Spain. From T cells, B-cell-depleted T cells, or PBMCs came the material, which was cDNA or gDNA.

In the authors' workflow: Reference gene primer amplification in the assay estimated nucleated cell counts. Profiled with immunoSEQ multiplex PCR; TCRdb holds only in-frame clones, not every one. V, J and clone size are taken as reported in that table, and D and trimming were inferred from the DNA itself. There are about 300,000 clones in the sample; roughly 80% occur only once, and more than 8% lies in the top ten. The receptor's source is a woman in her forties or fifties who had recovered from COVID-19. The material sequenced was peripheral blood. V usage is TRBV4-3 and J usage is TRBJ1-5; 7 bases are a match to TRBD1. CDR3 loop: CASSQVIQGNQPQHF. The CDR3 DNA sequence: TGCGCCAGCAGCCAAGTTATACAGGGGAACCAGCCCCAGCATTTT.